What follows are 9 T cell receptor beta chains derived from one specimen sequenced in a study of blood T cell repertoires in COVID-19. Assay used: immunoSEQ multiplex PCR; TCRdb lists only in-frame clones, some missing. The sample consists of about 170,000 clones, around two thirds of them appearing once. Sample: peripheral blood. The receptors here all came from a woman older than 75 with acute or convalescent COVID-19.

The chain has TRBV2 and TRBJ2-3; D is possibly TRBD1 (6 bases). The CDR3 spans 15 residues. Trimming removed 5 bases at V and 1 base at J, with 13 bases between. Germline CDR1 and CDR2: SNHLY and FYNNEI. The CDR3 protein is CASSRQAFGTDTQYF. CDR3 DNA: TGTGCCAGCAGTCGACAGGCTTTCGGCACAGATACGCAGTATTTT.

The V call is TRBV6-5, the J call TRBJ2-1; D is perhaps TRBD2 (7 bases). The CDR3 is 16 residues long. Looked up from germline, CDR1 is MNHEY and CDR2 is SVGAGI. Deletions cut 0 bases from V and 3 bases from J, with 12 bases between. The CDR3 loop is CASSYSQGGNYNEQFF. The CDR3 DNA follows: TGTGCCAGCAGTTACTCACAGGGAGGGAACTACAATGAGCAGTTCTTC.

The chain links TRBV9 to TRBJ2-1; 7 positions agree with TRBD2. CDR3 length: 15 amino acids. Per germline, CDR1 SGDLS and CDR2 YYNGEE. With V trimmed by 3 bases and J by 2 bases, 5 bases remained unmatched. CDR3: CASSASSGTYNEQFF. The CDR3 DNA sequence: TGTGCCAGCAGCGCCTCTAGCGGAACCTACAATGAGCAGTTCTTC.

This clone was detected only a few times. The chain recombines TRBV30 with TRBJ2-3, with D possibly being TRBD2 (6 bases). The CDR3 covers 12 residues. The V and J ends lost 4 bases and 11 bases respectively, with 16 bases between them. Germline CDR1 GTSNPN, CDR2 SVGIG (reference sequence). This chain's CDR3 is CAWTPGTVGQYF. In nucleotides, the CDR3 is TGTGCCTGGACCCCCGGGACTGTGGGGCAGTATTTT.

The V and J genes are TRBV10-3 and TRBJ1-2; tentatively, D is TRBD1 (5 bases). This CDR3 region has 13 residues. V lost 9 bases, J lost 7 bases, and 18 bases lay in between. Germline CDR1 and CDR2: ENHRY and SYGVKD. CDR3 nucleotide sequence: TGTGCCATGGCGTACGACAGATCCCTTGGCTACACCTTC. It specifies CAMAYDRSLGYTF.

The CDR3 sequence: CASSGWDRNYSNQPQHF. The CDR3 DNA is TGTGCCAGCAGTGGGTGGGACAGGAACTATAGCAATCAGCCCCAGCATTTT. The rearrangement uses TRBV28 and TRBJ1-5; 8 positions agree with TRBD1. J lost 0 bases, V lost 5 bases, and 9 bases had no gene match. This CDR3 is built from 17 residues. Germline V gives CDR1 MDHEN, CDR2 SYDVKM.

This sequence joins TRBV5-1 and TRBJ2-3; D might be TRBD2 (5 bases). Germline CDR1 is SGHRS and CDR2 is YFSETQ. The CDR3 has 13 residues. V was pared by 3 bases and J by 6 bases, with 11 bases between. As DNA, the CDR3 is TGCGCCAGCAGCTCGGAGGTTTGGGATACGCAGTATTTT. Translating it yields CASSSEVWDTQYF.

The CDR3 nucleotides are TGTGCCAGCAGCTTTGCGGGAGCGGATACGCAGTATTTT. This translates into CASSFAGADTQYF. This chain links TRBV7-2 with TRBJ2-3, with 7 bases lining up with TRBD2. Germline trimming cut 3 bases from V and 6 bases from J; bases unmatched to any gene: 3. Germline V gives CDR1 SGHTA, CDR2 FQGNSA. CDR3 length: 13 residues.

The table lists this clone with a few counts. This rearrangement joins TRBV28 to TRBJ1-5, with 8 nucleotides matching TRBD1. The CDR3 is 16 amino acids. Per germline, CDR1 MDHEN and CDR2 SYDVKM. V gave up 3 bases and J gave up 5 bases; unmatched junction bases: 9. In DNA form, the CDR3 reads TGTGCCAGCAGTTTTAGCGGCAGGGGGCTGGATCAGCCCCAGCATTTT. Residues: CASSFSGRGLDQPQHF.